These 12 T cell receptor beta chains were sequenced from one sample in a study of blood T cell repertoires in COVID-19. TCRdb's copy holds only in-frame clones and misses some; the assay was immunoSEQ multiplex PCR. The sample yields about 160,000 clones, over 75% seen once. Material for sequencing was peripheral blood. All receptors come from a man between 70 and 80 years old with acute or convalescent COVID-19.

The DNA for the CDR3 is TGCGCCAGCAGCTTGGTTCGGGGCCAAGAGACCCAGTACTTC. Its protein product is CASSLVRGQETQYF. The rearrangement uses TRBV5-1 and TRBJ2-5, with a possible D match to TRBD2 (5 bases). Trimming pared 0 bases from V and 1 base from J, leaving 7 bases between. The CDR3 has 14 residues. Germline CDR1 and CDR2: SGHRS and YFSETQ.

This chain's CDR3 is CASSFGGATEAFF. CDR3 sequence (DNA): TGTGCCAGCAGTTTTGGGGGGGCCACTGAAGCTTTCTTT. V is TRBV12-3 or TRBV12-4 and J is TRBJ1-1; a possible D gene is TRBD1 (6 bases). The CDR3 totals 13 residues. The V end lost 3 bases, the J end lost 4 bases, and 9 bases lay between the germline ends.

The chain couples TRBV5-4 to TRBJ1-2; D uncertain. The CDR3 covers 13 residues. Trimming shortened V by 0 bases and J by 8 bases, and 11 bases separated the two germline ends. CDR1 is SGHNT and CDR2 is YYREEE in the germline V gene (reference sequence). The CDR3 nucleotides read TGTGCCAGCAGCTTGGATCGGTCAGGCGGCTACACCTTC. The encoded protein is CASSLDRSGGYTF.

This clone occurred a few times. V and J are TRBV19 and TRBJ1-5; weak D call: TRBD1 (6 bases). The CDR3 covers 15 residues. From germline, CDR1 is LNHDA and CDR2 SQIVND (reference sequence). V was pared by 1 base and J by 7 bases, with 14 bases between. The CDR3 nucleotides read TGTGCCAGTAGTATAGGTACGGGGGGCGGACAGCCCCAGCATTTT. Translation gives CASSIGTGGGQPQHF.

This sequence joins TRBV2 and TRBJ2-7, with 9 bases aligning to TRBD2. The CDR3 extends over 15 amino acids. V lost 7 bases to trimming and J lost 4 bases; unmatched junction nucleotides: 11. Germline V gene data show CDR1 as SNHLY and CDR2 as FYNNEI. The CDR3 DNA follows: TGTGCCAGCAACCTCATGCGGGGGGGCGAGTACGAGCAGTACTTC. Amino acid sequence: CASNLMRGGEYEQYF.

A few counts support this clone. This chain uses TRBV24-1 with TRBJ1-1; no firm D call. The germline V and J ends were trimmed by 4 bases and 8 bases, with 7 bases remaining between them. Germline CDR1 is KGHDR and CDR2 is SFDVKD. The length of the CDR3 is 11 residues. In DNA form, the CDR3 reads TGTGCCACCAGTGACCGAGAGGAAGCTTTCTTT. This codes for CATSDREEAFF.

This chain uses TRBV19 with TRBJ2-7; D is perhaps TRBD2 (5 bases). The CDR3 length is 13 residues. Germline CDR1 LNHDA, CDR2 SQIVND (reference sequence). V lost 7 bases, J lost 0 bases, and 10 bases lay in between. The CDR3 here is CASKEATSYEQYF. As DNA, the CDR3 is TGTGCCAGTAAGGAGGCGACCTCCTACGAGCAGTACTTC. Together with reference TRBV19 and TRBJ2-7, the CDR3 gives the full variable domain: DGGITQSPKYLFRKEGQNVTLSCEQNLNHDAMYWYRQDPGQGLRLIYYSQIVNDFQKGDIAEGYSVSREKKESFPLTVTSAQKNPTAFYLCASKEATSYEQYFGPGTRLTVT.

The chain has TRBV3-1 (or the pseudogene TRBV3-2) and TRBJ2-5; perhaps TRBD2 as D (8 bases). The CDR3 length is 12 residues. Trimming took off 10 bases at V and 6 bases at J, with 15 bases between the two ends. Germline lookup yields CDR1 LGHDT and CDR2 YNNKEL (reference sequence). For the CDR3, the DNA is TGTGCCACCGGGGGGGACAGCCAGACCCAGTACTTC. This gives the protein CATGGDSQTQYF.

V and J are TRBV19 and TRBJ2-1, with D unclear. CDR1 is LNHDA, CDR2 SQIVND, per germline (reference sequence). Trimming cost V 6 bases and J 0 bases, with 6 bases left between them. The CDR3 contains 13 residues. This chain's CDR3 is CASSASSYNEQFF. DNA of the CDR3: TGTGCCAGTAGCGCGAGCTCCTACAATGAGCAGTTCTTC. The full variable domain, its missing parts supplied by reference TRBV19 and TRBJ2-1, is DGGITQSPKYLFRKEGQNVTLSCEQNLNHDAMYWYRQDPGQGLRLIYYSQIVNDFQKGDIAEGYSVSREKKESFPLTVTSAQKNPTAFYLCASSASSYNEQFFGPGTRLTVL.

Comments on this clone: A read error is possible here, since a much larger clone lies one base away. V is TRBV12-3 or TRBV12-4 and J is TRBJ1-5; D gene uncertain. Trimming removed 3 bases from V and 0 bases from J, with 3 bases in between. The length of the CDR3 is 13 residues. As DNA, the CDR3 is TGTGCCAGCAGTTTCTTTAGCAATCAGCCCCAGCATTTT. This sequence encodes CASSFFSNQPQHF.

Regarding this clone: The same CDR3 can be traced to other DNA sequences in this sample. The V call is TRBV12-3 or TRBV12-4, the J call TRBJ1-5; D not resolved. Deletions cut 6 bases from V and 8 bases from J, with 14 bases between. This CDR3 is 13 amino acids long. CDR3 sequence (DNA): TGTGCCAGCAGGGCCAGGAAAAACGAGCCCCAGCATTTT. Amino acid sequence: CASRARKNEPQHF.

CDR3 in amino acids: CSVEAGGFYNEQFF. The DNA of the CDR3 is TGCAGCGTTGAAGCGGGGGGCTTCTACAATGAGCAGTTCTTC. The rearrangement links TRBV29-1 to TRBJ2-1; a weak D match, TRBD2 (7 bases). The V and J ends lost 1 base and 3 bases respectively, with 10 bases between them. Germline V gives CDR1 SQVTM, CDR2 ANQGSEA. This CDR3 spans 14 amino acids.